Below, 5 T cell receptor beta chains from the same sample are listed, as sequenced in a study of T cell responses to AZD1222 COVID-19 vaccine (dated by TCRdb to the early 2020s). Receptor amplification or capture employed the immunoSEQ multiplex PCR assay. The table comes from immuneACCESS by way of TCRdb, which keeps in-frame sequences with V and J called. Part of the clones is missing from these tables; in studies checked, under half for an unresolved V gene and the rest for unknown reasons. A total of about 86,000 clones appear in this sample, around nine tenths of them only once. The ten largest account for 6.9% of the sample. The sample's time point label, in plain terms: about 28 days (+/-7) after the second vaccine dose. Source: peripheral blood, taken 28 days after the second AZD1222 dose. These receptors were taken from an adult who received the AZD1222 COVID-19 vaccine.

The chain couples TRBV28 to TRBJ1-6; D is uncertain. Germline V CDR1 and CDR2: MDHEN, SYDVKM. V lost 1 base and J lost 8, with 6 bases in between. The CDR3 sequence is 13 residues long. CDR3: CASSLLGDSPLHF. CDR3 coding DNA: TGTGCCAGCAGTTTATTAGGTGATTCACCCCTCCACTTT. The full variable domain, with the rest looked up from reference TRBV28 and TRBJ1-6, is DVKVTQSSRYLVKRTGEKVFLECVQDMDHENMFWYRQDPGLGLRLIYFSYDVKMKEKGDIPEGYSVSREKKERFSLILESASTNQTSMYLCASSLLGDSPLHFGNGTRLTVT.

V gene TRBV10-3 combines with J gene TRBJ2-3, with 8 bases that match TRBD1. V lost 6 bases, J lost 2 bases, and 4 bases stayed unmatched. The CDR3 has 14 amino acids. Germline CDR1 is ENHRY and CDR2 is SYGVKD. In DNA, the CDR3 is TGTGCCATCAGATCGGACAGGGTCACAGATACGCAGTATTTT. It codes for CAIRSDRVTDTQYF.

This sequence joins TRBV16 and TRBJ1-2, with a weak D call TRBD1 (6 bases). Between the trimmed V and J ends, which lost 2 bases and 4 bases, there was a span of 17 bases. Germline loops: CDR1 KGHSY, CDR2 FQNENV. This CDR3 region has 16 residues. The CDR3 nucleotides are TGTGCCAGCAGCCAAGTCTTCGCAGGGACACGCTATGGCTACACCTTC. It encodes CASSQVFAGTRYGYTF.

V usage is TRBV19 and J usage is TRBJ2-7; D call uncertain. The CDR3 is 13 amino acids. Trimming stripped 1 base from V and 2 bases from J, with 6 bases between. Germline V CDR1 and CDR2: LNHDA, SQIVND (reference sequence). CDR3 nucleotide sequence: TGTGCCAGTAGTATAGCTCGGGCCTACGAGCAGTACTTC. Residues: CASSIARAYEQYF.

The chain combines TRBV19 with TRBJ2-6; no clear D gene. Trimming shortened V by 6 bases and J by 2 bases, and 14 bases separated the two germline ends. The V gene's germline CDR1 is LNHDA and CDR2 SQIVND (reference sequence). The CDR3 loop spans 16 amino acids. CDR3 in DNA: TGTGCCAGTAGCCGCACGGTCGCCACTGGGGCCAACGTCCTGACTTTC. Translating it yields CASSRTVATGANVLTF.